This paragraph reports one TCR beta chain. Its cognate antigen has yet to be identified. No base-level quality is on record; no much larger clone is a single base apart. The V and J ends are trimmed by 5 bases and 4 bases, leaving 14 bases between them. Including cysteine and phenylalanine, the CDR3 has 14 amino acids. Just the 42-base CDR3 DNA is kept, in frame starting at base 1. The germline V gene (reference sequence) gives CDR1 as LNHDA and CDR2 as SQIVND. This record belongs to a study of T cells in localized non-small cell lung cancer (dated by TCRdb to 2020 to 2022). Notes on the research overall: Comparing tumors with uninvolved tumor-adjacent lungs, the study looked at the T cell repertoires of approximately 240 patients with early-stage NSCLC. The cohort consisted of 236 treatment-naive NSCLC patients whose localized lung tumors had been resected. NSCLC patients had a mean age of approximately 66 years, and more than 120 were male and over 85 female.

Study-level results and caveats: Because the study design was exploratory, TCR variables were selected using unadjusted p-values without false-discovery rate correction. Of the top 100 tumor clones, a median of about 53 were detected in paired uninvolved adjacent lung; approximately 28 were also among that lung's top 100. The highest T cell clonality was observed in uninvolved tumor-adjacent lung, where clonality exceeded that of tumor, suggesting that antigenic responses were more focused in uninvolved tumor-adjacent lung. Because multi-region sequencing of the tumors was not done, intratumor heterogeneity could not be ruled out. Higher blood T cell density associated with longer overall survival, while higher adjacent-lung clonality associated with shorter survival.

The immunoSEQ Assay was used to sequence TCR beta CDR3 regions from DNA. The study's own analysis went as follows. To compute T cell density, TCR beta template counts were normalized to usable DNA, which was estimated by amplifying housekeeping genes. Richness was estimated with the preseqR package, extrapolating to 400,000 templates for PBMC samples and 120,000 templates for tissue samples. Clonality was defined as one minus Pielou's evenness. To identify tissue-enriched TCRs, differential abundance testing was run on productive amino-acid clonotypes with a minimum total count of 5 and an alpha of 0.1. The Jaccard Index and the Morisita Overlap Index were used to measure how much the repertoires overlapped between compartments. GLIPH grouped TCR beta CDR3s together with public tetramer-defined viral CDR3s, and a viral motif had to include at least three viral sequences and also show V-gene enrichment. The table was pulled from immuneACCESS by TCRdb, which kept in-frame rearrangements only. Such tables lose some clones; where checked, under half of the loss comes from unresolved V genes, and the rest has no known cause. The DNA gave D and trimming, while V, J and clone size come from that table. In all, the sample holds over 9,500 clones, and roughly 27% of those were seen once. Around 5% of the sample is held by the ten biggest clonotypes.

At diagnosis, tumor, uninvolved tumor-adjacent lung and peripheral blood were collected and then preserved as a mix of FFPE and fresh-frozen material. The sequence derives from a man between 40 and 70 years old with stage I lung adenocarcinoma. The sequence is built from TRBV19 and TRBJ1-2; the D gene is perhaps TRBD1, from 6 matching bases. The input for sequencing was lung tumor tissue, taken before any cancer treatment. The DNA reads TGTGCCAGTAGTCCCTGGACAGCACTCTATGGCTACACCTTC. Translated, it reads CASSPWTALYGYTF.